The 22 T cell receptor beta chains below were found in one sample sequenced in a study of graft-versus-host responses after intestinal transplantation. TCRdb's copy holds only in-frame clones and misses some; the assay was immunoSEQ multiplex PCR. This sample carries around 12,000 clones, 80% to 95% of them seen once, and the ten largest clones take 4% to 5.5%. This material consisted of PBMCs, taken roughly 1,100 days after intestinal transplantation. The source of these receptors is a human patient who received an intestinal transplant, so some T cells may come from the graft donor.

In this sample, this clone turned up once. V and J are TRBV4-2 and TRBJ1-1; no definite D call. This CDR3 comprises 15 residues. The V end lost 0 bases, the J end lost 0 bases, and 8 bases lay between the germline ends. Germline loops: CDR1 LGHNA, CDR2 YNFKEQ. The CDR3 spells CASSQEPGMNTEAFF. CDR3 DNA: TGTGCCAGCAGCCAAGAACCGGGGATGAACACTGAAGCTTTCTTT.

The chain links TRBV12-5 to TRBJ1-3; TRBD1 is a possible D gene (5 bases). V was trimmed by 6 bases and J by 0 bases, leaving 9 bases between them. CDR1 is LGHNT, CDR2 FRNRAP, per germline. CDR3 length: 14 amino acids. CDR3 residues: CASGRQSSGNTIYF. The CDR3 DNA follows: TGTGCTAGTGGCCGACAGAGCTCTGGAAACACCATATATTTT.

The rearrangement joins TRBV18 to TRBJ1-6; D is possibly TRBD1 (6 bases). The CDR3 totals 14 residues. CDR1 is KGHSH and CDR2 is LQKENI in the germline V gene. V lost 4 bases and J lost 7, with 11 bases in between. CDR3 bases: TGTGCCAGCTCACTAGGACAGAACAATTCACCCCTCCACTTT. Its translation is CASSLGQNNSPLHF.

V gene TRBV9 combines with J gene TRBJ2-5, with 10 bases lining up with TRBD2. This CDR3 spans 15 amino acids. The V and J ends lost 4 bases and 3 bases, in that order; junction bases with no gene match: 6. Germline V lookup: CDR1 SGDLS, CDR2 YYNGEE. The CDR3 sequence: CASSILAGRKETQYF. The CDR3 DNA reads as TGTGCCAGCAGCATACTAGCGGGACGGAAAGAGACCCAGTACTTC.

This chain's CDR3 is CASSSLDRGGNIQYF. In nucleotides, the CDR3 is TGTGCCAGCAGTTCACTTGACAGGGGAGGAAACATTCAGTACTTC. The chain uses TRBV27 and TRBJ2-4, with 8 positions matching TRBD1. The CDR3 loop spans 15 amino acids. Germline CDR1 reads MNHEY; CDR2 reads SMNVEV (reference sequence). Unmatched junction bases numbered 8, after V lost 4 bases and J lost 6 bases.

This chain connects TRBV6-6 to TRBJ1-1; D may be TRBD1 (6 bases). Per germline, CDR1 MNHNY and CDR2 SVGAGI (reference sequence). The CDR3 totals 12 residues. V was clipped by 8 bases and J by 5 bases, with 12 bases between them. The CDR3 nucleotides read TGTGCCAGCCGAAGGGGGGGGACTGAAGCTTTCTTT. Amino acid sequence: CASRRGGTEAFF.

V and J are TRBV12-5 and TRBJ2-5, with 11 bases aligning to TRBD1. V gave up 4 bases and J gave up 1 base; unmatched junction bases: 5. Germline CDR1 LGHNT, CDR2 FRNRAP. The CDR3 extends over 16 amino acids. CDR3 protein: CASGSGTGGTQETQYF. DNA for the CDR3: TGTGCTAGTGGTTCCGGGACAGGGGGGACCCAAGAGACCCAGTACTTC. The variable domain in full, completed from reference TRBV12-5 and TRBJ2-5, reads DARVTQTPRHKVTEMGQEVTMRCQPILGHNTVFWYRQTMMQGLELLAYFRNRAPLDDSGMPKDRFSAEMPDATLATLKIQPSEPRDSAVYFCASGSGTGGTQETQYFGPGTRLLVL.

The chain is built from TRBV27 and TRBJ1-2; 8 bases fit TRBD1. Trimming at V came to 6 bases and at J to 5 bases, leaving 8 bases not matched to a gene. Germline CDR1 and CDR2: MNHEY and SMNVEV (reference sequence). The CDR3 loop spans 14 amino acids. The CDR3 nucleotides are TGTGCCAGCAGGGACAGGGCCCAGATTTATGGCTACACCTTC. Protein product: CASRDRAQIYGYTF.

V usage is TRBV11-2 and J usage is TRBJ1-1, with D possibly TRBD1 on 5 matching bases. V gave up 1 base and J gave up 4 bases, with 10 bases separating them. CDR1 and CDR2 from the germline V gene are SGHAT and FQNNGV. This CDR3 region has 14 residues. CDR3 in amino acids: CASSLGGSITEAFF. The CDR3, as DNA: TGTGCCAGCAGCTTAGGGGGCAGTATCACTGAAGCTTTCTTT.

The chain recombines TRBV5-1 with TRBJ2-7; 7 nucleotides line up with TRBD2. The trim removed 2 bases at V and 5 bases at J, leaving 10 bases unmatched. Per the germline V gene, CDR1 is SGHRS and CDR2 is YFSETQ. The CDR3 has 15 residues. The CDR3 reads CASSFERGSLDEQYF. Written as DNA, the CDR3 is TGCGCCAGCAGCTTTGAGCGGGGTTCCCTTGACGAGCAGTACTTC.

This clone was observed a single time. The V call is TRBV29-1, the J call TRBJ1-3, with no clear D. The germline V and J ends were trimmed by 4 bases and 0 bases, with 13 bases remaining between them. CDR1 is SQVTM and CDR2 is ANQGSEA in the germline V gene. This CDR3 contains 15 residues. The CDR3 DNA reads TGCAGCGTTGCAACGGTGGCATCCTCTGGAAACACCATATATTTT. This sequence encodes CSVATVASSGNTIYF.

The chain combines TRBV6-5 with TRBJ1-1; D remains ambiguous. Germline CDR1 and CDR2: MNHEY and SVGAGI. The CDR3 sequence is 15 residues long. Trimming pared 2 bases from V and 1 base from J, leaving 11 bases between. CDR3: CASSYPGGPNTEAFF. CDR3 DNA: TGTGCCAGCAGTTACCCCGGTGGGCCGAACACTGAAGCTTTCTTT.

The chain employs TRBV19 and TRBJ2-7; TRBD1 might be the D (5 bases). V lost 4 bases and J lost 2, with 15 bases in between. Germline CDR1 is LNHDA and CDR2 is SQIVND (reference sequence). This CDR3 has 15 residues. CDR3 in DNA: TGTGCCAGTAGTACCCTGGGCAGGGTGGCCTACGAGCAGTACTTC. It codes for CASSTLGRVAYEQYF.

The gene calls are TRBV6-1 and TRBJ1-2, with D perhaps TRBD1 (6 bases). The CDR3 contains 14 residues. CDR1 and CDR2 (germline): MNHNS, SASEGT. V was pared by 6 bases and J by 8 bases, with 19 bases between. The CDR3 region is CASSPQTGPRGYTF. The CDR3 DNA sequence: TGTGCCAGCAGCCCCCAGACAGGACCACGAGGCTACACCTTC.

The gene calls are TRBV6-1 and TRBJ1-6; no reliable D call. CDR3 size: 12 residues. Germline CDR1 MNHNS, CDR2 SASEGT. V was shortened by 5 bases and J by 10 bases, with 9 bases between the two germline ends. The CDR3 bases are TGTGCCAGCAGTAAGGGAACATCACCCCTCCACTTT. Protein product: CASSKGTSPLHF.

This chain's CDR3 is CASSTVHPPGRYGYTF. The CDR3 DNA is TGTGCCAGCAGTACCGTCCATCCTCCAGGGCGGTATGGCTACACCTTC. The chain joins TRBV6-6 to TRBJ1-2; maybe TRBD1 (5 bases). This CDR3 has 16 amino acids. The V gene's germline CDR1 is MNHNY and CDR2 SVGAGI (reference sequence). Deletions cut 5 bases from V and 5 bases from J, with 21 bases between.

V gene TRBV10-1 combines with J gene TRBJ2-1; a weak D match, TRBD2 (5 bases). The length of the CDR3 is 13 residues. The germline V and J ends were trimmed by 5 bases and 9 bases, with 14 bases remaining between them. Germline V gene lookup returns CDR1 WNHNN and CDR2 SYGVQD (reference sequence). The CDR3 bases are TGCGCCAGCAGTTTACGCGGACGGGGTGAGCAGTTCTTC. Translated: CASSLRGRGEQFF.

The chain recombines TRBV2 with TRBJ2-4; D remains ambiguous. Germline CDR1 SNHLY, CDR2 FYNNEI. CDR3 size: 16 residues. The germline V and J ends were trimmed by 0 bases and 3 bases, with 12 bases remaining between them. CDR3 in amino acids: CASSEALRGNKNIQYF. The CDR3 coding sequence is TGTGCCAGCAGTGAAGCGCTTCGAGGAAACAAAAACATTCAGTACTTC.

The chain recombines TRBV7-3 with TRBJ1-6, with no clear D. V was shortened by 8 bases and J by 10 bases, with 15 bases between the two germline ends. The length of the CDR3 is 13 residues. Germline CDR1 SGHTA, CDR2 FQGTGA. The CDR3 reads CASFGSIESPLHF. CDR3 DNA sequence: TGTGCCAGCTTCGGGTCTATAGAATCACCCCTCCACTTT.

The chain carries TRBV9 and TRBJ2-2; D may be TRBD2 (6 bases). The V gene lost 5 bases and the J gene lost 4 bases, with 9 bases spanning the gap. This CDR3 is 13 amino acids long. Germline-derived CDR1 and CDR2 are SGDLS and YYNGEE. The CDR3 reads CASREGFTGELFF. DNA for the CDR3: TGTGCCAGCAGGGAGGGGTTCACCGGGGAGCTGTTTTTT.

The chain is built from TRBV7-3 and TRBJ1-3; no clear D gene. Trimming took 2 bases from V and 3 from J, leaving 11 bases between them. CDR3 length: 15 residues. Per the germline V gene, CDR1 is SGHTA and CDR2 is FQGTGA. The CDR3 spells CASSLYGEVGNTIYF. DNA of the CDR3: TGTGCCAGCAGCTTATATGGCGAAGTTGGAAACACCATATATTTT.

This chain connects TRBV19 to TRBJ1-4; TRBD1 aligns across 7 bases. CDR3 length equals 16 residues. Germline V gives CDR1 LNHDA, CDR2 SQIVND (reference sequence). With V trimmed by 6 bases and J by 5 bases, 12 bases remained unmatched. This chain's CDR3 is CASRGDSEVKNEKLFF. CDR3 bases: TGTGCCAGTAGGGGGGACAGCGAAGTCAAAAATGAAAAACTGTTTTTT.